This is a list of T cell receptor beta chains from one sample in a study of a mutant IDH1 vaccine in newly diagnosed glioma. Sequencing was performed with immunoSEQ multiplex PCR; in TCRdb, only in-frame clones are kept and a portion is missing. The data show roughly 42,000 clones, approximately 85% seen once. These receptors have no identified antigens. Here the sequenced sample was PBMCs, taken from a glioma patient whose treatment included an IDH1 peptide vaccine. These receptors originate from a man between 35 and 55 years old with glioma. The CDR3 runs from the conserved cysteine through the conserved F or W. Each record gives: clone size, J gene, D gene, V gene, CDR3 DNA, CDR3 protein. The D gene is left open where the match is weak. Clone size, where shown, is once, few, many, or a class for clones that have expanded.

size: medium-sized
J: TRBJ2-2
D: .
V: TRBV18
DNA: TGTGCCAGCTCACGTAGGATAGACGCAAACACCGGGGAGCTGTTTTTT
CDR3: CASSRRIDANTGELFF

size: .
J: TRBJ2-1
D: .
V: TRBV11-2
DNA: TGTGCCAGCAGCTTAGGGCCCCACTTGATGGGGACCAATGAGCAGTTCTTC
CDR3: CASSLGPHLMGTNEQFF

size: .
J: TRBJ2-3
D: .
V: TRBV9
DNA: TGTGCCAGCAGCGTTAGCGCGGGTAGCACAGATACGCAGTATTTT
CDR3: CASSVSAGSTDTQYF

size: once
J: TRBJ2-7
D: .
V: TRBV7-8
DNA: TGTGCCAGCAGCTCGGGCCTAGGAGGTTACGAGCAGTACTTC
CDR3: CASSSGLGGYEQYF

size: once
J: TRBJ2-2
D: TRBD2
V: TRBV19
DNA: TGTGCCAGTAGTATAACTAGCGGACCGGCCGGGGAGCTGTTTTTT
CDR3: CASSITSGPAGELFF

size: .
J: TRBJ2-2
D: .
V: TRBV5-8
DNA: TGTGCCAGCAGCTTGGACCTCCAGGGTCGGGCAGGGGAGCTGTTTTTT
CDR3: CASSLDLQGRAGELFF

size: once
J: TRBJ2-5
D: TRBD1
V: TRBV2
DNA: TGTGCCAGCAGTACTCTCAGGGGGCAGGAGACCCAGTACTTC
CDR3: CASSTLRGQETQYF

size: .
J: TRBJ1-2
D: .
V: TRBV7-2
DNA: TGTGCCAGCAGCTCCTACGAGGTGCTCTATGGCTACACCTTC
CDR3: CASSSYEVLYGYTF

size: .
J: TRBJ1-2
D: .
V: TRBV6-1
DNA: TGTGCCAGCTTAGTCGGGCCAACCCTTAGCTATGGCTACACCTTC
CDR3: CASLVGPTLSYGYTF

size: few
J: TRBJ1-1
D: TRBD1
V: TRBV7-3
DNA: TGTGCCAGCAGCTTAGCAGGGGGCTTTGAAGCTTTCTTT
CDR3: CASSLAGGFEAFF

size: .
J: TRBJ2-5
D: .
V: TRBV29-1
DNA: TGCAGCGTTGCAGGGCCCTGGGAGACCCAGTACTTC
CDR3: CSVAGPWETQYF

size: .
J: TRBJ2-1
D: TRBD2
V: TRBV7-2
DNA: TGTGCCAGCAGCATGACTAGCGGGAGGGCCTATGAGCAGTTCTTC
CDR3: CASSMTSGRAYEQFF

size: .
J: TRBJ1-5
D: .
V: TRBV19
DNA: TGTGCCAGTAGGGGGGCAGGTCAAGGCAATCAGCCCCAGCATTTT
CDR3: CASRGAGQGNQPQHF

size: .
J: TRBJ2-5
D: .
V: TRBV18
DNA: TGTGCCAGCTCCCCGGCAGGGGATGGAGAGACCCAGTACTTC
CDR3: CASSPAGDGETQYF

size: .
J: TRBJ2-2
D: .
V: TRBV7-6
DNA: TGTGCCAGCAGCCAAACAACGAACACCGGGGAGCTGTTTTTT
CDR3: CASSQTTNTGELFF

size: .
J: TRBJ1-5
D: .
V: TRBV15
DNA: TGTGCCACCAGCAGTCGTTATAGCAATCAGCCCCAGCATTTT
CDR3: CATSSRYSNQPQHF

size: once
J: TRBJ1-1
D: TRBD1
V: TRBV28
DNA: TGTGCCAGCACGATTCACAGGGGTGAAGCTTTCTTT
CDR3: CASTIHRGEAFF

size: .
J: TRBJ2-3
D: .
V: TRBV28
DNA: TGTGCCAGCAGTTTAGGGACTGGAATACGGGAAGATACGCAGTATTTT
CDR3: CASSLGTGIREDTQYF

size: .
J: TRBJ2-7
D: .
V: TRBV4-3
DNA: TGCGCCAGCAGCCAAGATACCAGCGGGCCCTACGAGCAGTACTTC
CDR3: CASSQDTSGPYEQYF

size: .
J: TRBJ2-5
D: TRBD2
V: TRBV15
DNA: TGTGCCACCAGCAGAGACGGGACTAGTCAAGAGACCCAGTACTTC
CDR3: CATSRDGTSQETQYF

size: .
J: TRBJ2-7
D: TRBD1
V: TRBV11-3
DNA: TGTGCCAGCAGCTCACGGACAGGGGTGGGCCTGGGGGAGCAGTACTTC
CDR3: CASSSRTGVGLGEQYF

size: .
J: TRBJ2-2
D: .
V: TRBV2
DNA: TGTGCCAGCACTGATCAGTATCTAGCGGGGGAGCTGTTTTTT
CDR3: CASTDQYLAGELFF

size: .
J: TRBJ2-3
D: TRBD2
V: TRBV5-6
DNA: TGTGCCAGCATCTGGCGGGGGACAGATACGCAGTATTTT
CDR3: CASIWRGTDTQYF

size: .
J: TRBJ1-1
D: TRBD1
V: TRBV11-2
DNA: TGTGCCAGCAGCTTCGGACAGGGAAACACTGAAGCTTTCTTT
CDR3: CASSFGQGNTEAFF

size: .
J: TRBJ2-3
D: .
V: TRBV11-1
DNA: TGTGCCAGCGCCCCCCGGACTTCGGAATTCACAGATACGCAGTATTTT
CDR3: CASAPRTSEFTDTQYF

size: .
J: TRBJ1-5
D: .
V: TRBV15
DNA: TGTGCCACCAGCAAGGGGGTTGCTCAGCCCCAGCATTTT
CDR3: CATSKGVAQPQHF

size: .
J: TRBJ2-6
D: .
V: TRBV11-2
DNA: TGTGCCAGCAGCTTAGTGGGGGCGCAGGCCAACGTCCTGACTTTC
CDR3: CASSLVGAQANVLTF

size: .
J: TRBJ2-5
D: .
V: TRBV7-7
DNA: TGTGCCAGCAGCCTAGATGGCGAGACCCAGTACTTC
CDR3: CASSLDGETQYF

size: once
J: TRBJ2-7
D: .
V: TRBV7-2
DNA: TGTGCCAGCAGCTCCCCCGGCTACTCGGGAGAGCAGTACTTC
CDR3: CASSSPGYSGEQYF

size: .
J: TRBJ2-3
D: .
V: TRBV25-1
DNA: TGTGCCAGCAGTGATGCCGGGACAGATACGCAGTATTTT
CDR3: CASSDAGTDTQYF

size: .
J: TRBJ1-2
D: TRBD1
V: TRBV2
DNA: TGTGCCAGCCTACCCGTGACAGGGTTTGGCTACACCTTC
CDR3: CASLPVTGFGYTF

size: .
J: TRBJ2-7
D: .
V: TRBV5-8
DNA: TGTGCCAGCAGCAAAGAGACGGTACCCCGCTACGAGCAGTACTTC
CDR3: CASSKETVPRYEQYF

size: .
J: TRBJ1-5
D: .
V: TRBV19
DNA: TGTGCCAGTAGGCTCCTGTGGGGGGAGGGTAATCAGCCCCAGCATTTT
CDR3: CASRLLWGEGNQPQHF

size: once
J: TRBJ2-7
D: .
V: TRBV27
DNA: TGTGCCAGCAGTTTAAGAGGGGACCTACCCTACGAGCAGTACTTC
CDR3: CASSLRGDLPYEQYF

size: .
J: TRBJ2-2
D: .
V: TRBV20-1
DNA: TGCAGTGCTCGCTTGGACGGGGAGCTGTTTTTT
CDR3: CSARLDGELFF

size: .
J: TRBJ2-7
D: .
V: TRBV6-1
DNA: TGTGCCAGCAACCCAATACGAGGAGAGCAGTACTTC
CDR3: CASNPIRGEQYF

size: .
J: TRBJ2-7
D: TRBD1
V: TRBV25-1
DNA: TGTGCCAGCAGTGAATGGGGGACAGCAACGAGGCAGTACTTC
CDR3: CASSEWGTATRQYF

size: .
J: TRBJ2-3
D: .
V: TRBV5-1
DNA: TGCGCCAGCTCTTTGTCACCGGGGAGCACAGATACGCAGTATTTT
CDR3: CASSLSPGSTDTQYF

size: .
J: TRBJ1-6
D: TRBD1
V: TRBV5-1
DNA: TGCGCCAGCAGCCCTTCGGGACAGAGGAATTCACCCCTCCACTTT
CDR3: CASSPSGQRNSPLHF

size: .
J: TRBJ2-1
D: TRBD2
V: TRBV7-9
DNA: TGTGCCAGCAGACCCCCCGGGACTAGCGGGAGAGGGGCGCATCAGTTCTTC
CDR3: CASRPPGTSGRGAHQFF

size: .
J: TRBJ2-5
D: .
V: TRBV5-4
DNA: TGTGCCAGCAGCTTGATGGACTTCCAAGAGACCCAGTACTTC
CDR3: CASSLMDFQETQYF

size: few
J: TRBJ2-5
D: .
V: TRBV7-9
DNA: TGTGCCAGCAGCTTCGGGGAAGAGACCCAGTACTTC
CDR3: CASSFGEETQYF

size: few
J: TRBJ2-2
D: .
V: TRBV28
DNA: TGTGCCAGCAGTTTAAAGCCGACCCTCCGTGGAACCGGGGAGCTGTTTTTT
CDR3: CASSLKPTLRGTGELFF

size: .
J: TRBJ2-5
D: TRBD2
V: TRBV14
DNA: TGTGCCAGCAGCCCTATCGGTGCGGCGGGGGGGACCCAGTACTTC
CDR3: CASSPIGAAGGTQYF

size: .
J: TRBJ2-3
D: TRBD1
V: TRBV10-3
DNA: TGTGCCATCAGGGACAGGGGGTTCGAGGAGGATACGCAGTATTTT
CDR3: CAIRDRGFEEDTQYF

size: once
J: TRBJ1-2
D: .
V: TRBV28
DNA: TGTGCCAGCAGTTTGCCACCTAACTATGGCTACACCTTC
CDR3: CASSLPPNYGYTF

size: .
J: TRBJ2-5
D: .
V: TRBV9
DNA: TGTGCCAGCAGCCCTAGGGGGGGGGAGCGCCAAGAGACCCAGTACTTC
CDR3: CASSPRGGERQETQYF